The 6 T cell receptor beta chains given below trace back to one sample, sequenced in a study of graft-versus-host responses after intestinal transplantation (dated by TCRdb to the early 2020s). Libraries were built with the immunoSEQ multiplex PCR assay. TCRdb took over this immuneACCESS table, retaining in-frame rearrangements with V and J assigned. Such tables are incomplete; in checked studies, under half of the missing clones stem from an unresolved V gene, and the remainder is unexplained. This sample holds roughly 23,000 clones; roughly 79% were observed only once. Of the sample, around 3% is held by the ten largest clones. Intraepithelial and lamina propria lymphocytes were isolated from graft specimens using dithiothreitol, EDTA incubations and collagenase D digestion. The starting material was ileum tissue, obtained 12 days after intestinal transplant. The receptors come from a human patient who received an intestinal transplant, so some T cells may come from the graft donor.

The chain carries TRBV7-9 and TRBJ2-7; 10 nucleotides align to TRBD1. The trim removed 3 bases at V and 2 bases at J, leaving 4 bases unmatched. This CDR3 spans 15 amino acids. CDR1 and CDR2 (germline): SEHNR, FQNEAQ (reference sequence). The CDR3 protein is CASSFFDRGPYEQYF. The DNA of the CDR3 is TGTGCCAGCAGCTTTTTCGACAGGGGGCCCTACGAGCAGTACTTC.

CDR3 coding DNA: TGTGCCAGTAGTAGACGAAACGGGAGGGATCCCAATGAGCAGTTCTTC. Amino acid sequence: CASSRRNGRDPNEQFF. The chain couples TRBV19 to TRBJ2-1; 8 bases fit TRBD2. CDR3 size: 16 residues. Germline CDR1 reads LNHDA; CDR2 reads SQIVND (reference sequence). V shed 4 bases, J shed 6 bases, and the junction held 11 bases outside the gene matches.

This clone was seen only once. The chain joins TRBV5-6 to TRBJ1-1; the D gene is possibly TRBD1 (6 bases). The CDR3 runs 15 residues. V lost 0 bases, J lost 5 bases, and 14 bases lay in between. The germline V gene has CDR1 SGHDT and CDR2 YYEEEE. DNA for the CDR3: TGTGCCAGCAGCTTGGGGTCCGGGAGGGGGACTGAAGCTTTCTTT. Translation gives CASSLGSGRGTEAFF.

The J gene is TRBJ2-1, the V gene TRBV27, with D possibly being TRBD2 (6 bases). The CDR3 is 17 residues long. The germline CDR1 and CDR2 sequences are MNHEY and SMNVEV (reference sequence). V lost 2 bases and J lost 3, with 17 bases in between. DNA for the CDR3: TGTGCCAGCAGTTTAAACCCCGGGACTTTTCTCTACAATGAGCAGTTCTTC. This gives the protein CASSLNPGTFLYNEQFF.

J is TRBJ2-7 and V is TRBV6-5, with D unresolved. Deletions cut 6 bases from V and 1 base from J, with 10 bases between. The CDR3 covers 13 residues. Germline CDR1 and CDR2: MNHEY and SVGAGI. CDR3 in DNA: TGTGCCAGCAGCGCCGGGTCTTCCTACGAGCAGTACTTC. Translating gives CASSAGSSYEQYF.

The chain is built from TRBV6-5 and TRBJ1-1, with D unclear. This CDR3 has 13 residues. CDR1 is MNHEY and CDR2 is SVGAGI in the germline V gene. V was shortened by 2 bases and J by 1 base, with 5 bases between the two germline ends. The CDR3 DNA sequence: TGTGCCAGCAGTTACGGGCAGAACACTGAAGCTTTCTTT. Its protein is CASSYGQNTEAFF.